The entry below describes one T cell receptor (beta chain). The antigen remains undetermined. The entry originates in a study of T cell responses to AZD1222 COVID-19 vaccine. For the study at large: Second-dose schedules of about 4 or about 12 weeks were combined. The study, taken as a whole, reports: Variant regions that are unmutated are reportedly the target of nearly half of spike-specific TCRs. In a largely white British group with more females than males, clonal diversity was possibly underestimated. Just a handful of people given AZD1222 tested seropositive at baseline.

The method was immunoSEQ multiplex PCR; TCRdb's version includes in-frame clones alone and lacks a portion of them. The sample has around 83,000 clones, 92% seen once. This CDR3 comprises 15 residues. V shed 3 bases and J 3 bases; nucleotides not matched to a gene: 8. CDR1 is KGHSH, CDR2 LQKENI, per germline. The TCR was taken from an adult in good health. Sequencing was performed on peripheral blood, taken on day 0 of AZD1222 vaccination. This chain joins TRBV18 and TRBJ2-7; 7 nucleotides match TRBD1. As DNA, the CDR3 is TGTGCCAGCTCACCTCGGGACAGAGGATACTACGAGCAGTACTTC. Amino acid sequence: CASSPRDRGYYEQYF.